A selection of T cell receptor beta chains follows, all from one sample in a study of T cells after yellow fever vaccination. From the 5' RACE reads, TCRdb called clonotypes with MiXCR, one entry per CDR3 protein. This sample yields approximately 120,000 distinct CDR3 sequences, of which roughly 15% are seen a single time; 40% to 45% belongs to the top ten. Sequenced here: CD8+ T cells sorted from PBMCs, sampled 5 days after the yellow fever booster vaccination. The source is a man between 18 and 35 years old who received the YFV17D yellow fever vaccine. The CDR3 runs from the conserved cysteine through the conserved F or W. A D gene is named only where the DNA matches it firmly. The size entry is marked missing in some rows and otherwise reads once, few, many or a size class.

d_call	v_call	clone_size	j_call	cdr3_nt	cdr3_aa
NA	TRBV9	few	TRBJ2-2	TGTGCCAGCACCTCTGAGGACACCGGGGAGCTGTTTTTT	CASTSEDTGELFF
NA	TRBV28	few	TRBJ2-3	TGTGCCAGCAGTTTCAGTATGGGTGCGGGGACTAGCACAGATACGCAGTATTTT	CASSFSMGAGTSTDTQYF
NA	TRBV5-1	NA	TRBJ2-2	TGCGCCAGCAGCTTGGTTCAGGGTAACACCGGGGAGCTGTTTTTT	CASSLVQGNTGELFF
NA	TRBV6-5	few	TRBJ2-5	TGTGCCAGCAGTTACTCGGGACCTCAAGAGACCCAGTACTTC	CASSYSGPQETQYF
NA	TRBV12-3/TRBV12-4	NA	TRBJ1-5	TGTGCCAGCAGTTTGGAGGGTTTGGGCAATCAGCCCCAGCATTTT	CASSLEGLGNQPQHF
TRBD2	TRBV12-3/TRBV12-4	few	TRBJ2-1	TGTGCCAGCAGTCAGCGGGGATCCTACAATGAGCAGTTCTTC	CASSQRGSYNEQFF
NA	TRBV5-6	many	TRBJ2-7	TGTGCCAGCAGCTTGGGTTCTTCCTACGAGCAGTACTTC	CASSLGSSYEQYF
NA	TRBV29-1	NA	TRBJ1-2	TGCAGCGTTCCCCCCACCTATGGCTACACCTTC	CSVPPTYGYTF
NA	TRBV5-1	few	TRBJ1-1	TGCGCCAGCAGCTTTCCGGGCAGGGCGAGGAGGGCTTTCTTT	CASSFPGRARRAFF
NA	TRBV6-2/TRBV6-3	many	TRBJ2-4	TGTGCCAGCACCCTGGGGAACATTCAGTACTTC	CASTLGNIQYF
NA	TRBV4-3	NA	TRBJ2-1	TGCGCCAGCAGCCAAGATCAGGGCAGGAGGTACGACAATGAGCAGTTCTTC	CASSQDQGRRYDNEQFF
TRBD2	TRBV3-1	few	TRBJ2-1	TGTGCCAGCAGCCAAGGGACGGGGGAGGGCAAGGAGCAGTTCTTC	CASSQGTGEGKEQFF
TRBD2	TRBV7-8	NA	TRBJ2-3	TGTGCCAGCAGCCCCCCGGGGGGAACTAGCGGGGAGAGAAATACGCAGTATTTT	CASSPPGGTSGERNTQYF
NA	TRBV15	few	TRBJ1-5	TGTGCCACCAGCAGAGCTATAGGCAATCAGCCCCAGCATTTT	CATSRAIGNQPQHF
TRBD1	TRBV13	few	TRBJ1-5	TGTGCCAGCAGCTTAGGAGCACCTACAGGGGGACAGCCCCAGCATTTT	CASSLGAPTGGQPQHF
TRBD2	TRBV7-9	few	TRBJ2-1	TGTGCCAGCAGCTTCTGGACTAGCGATGGCAATGAGCAGTTCTTC	CASSFWTSDGNEQFF
NA	TRBV7-2	NA	TRBJ1-1	TGTGCCAGCAGCTCTATAGGATACACTGAAGCTTTCTTT	CASSSIGYTEAFF
NA	TRBV25-1	NA	TRBJ2-1	TGTGCCAGCAGTGACCGGACAGCTTGGAATGAGCAGTTCTTC	CASSDRTAWNEQFF
NA	TRBV4-1	many	TRBJ2-2	TGCGCCAGCAGCCTACAGATGACCGGGGAGCTGTTTTTT	CASSLQMTGELFF
NA	TRBV4-1	NA	TRBJ2-7	TGCGCCAGCAGCCAAGAAATCACAGTCTACGAGCAGTACTTC	CASSQEITVYEQYF
TRBD1	TRBV10-3	NA	TRBJ2-2	TGTGCCATCAGTGAGGACAGGGCCTACACCGGGGAGCTGTTTTTT	CAISEDRAYTGELFF
NA	TRBV7-2	NA	TRBJ2-3	TGTGCCAGCCTGCGAGAGCGGCCGAGAGATACGCAGTATTTT	CASLRERPRDTQYF
TRBD2	TRBV19	NA	TRBJ2-1	TGTGCCAGTAGTATTCTGACTAGCGGGGGGACAAGCTCCTACAATGAGCAGTTCTTC	CASSILTSGGTSSYNEQFF
NA	TRBV5-4	NA	TRBJ2-1	TGTGCCAGCAGCGCGGGACGGAACAATGAGCAGTTCTTC	CASSAGRNNEQFF
NA	TRBV9	NA	TRBJ2-3	TGTGCCAGCAGCGACACCCGCGGAAAGGGAGATTCTACGCAGTATTTT	CASSDTRGKGDSTQYF
NA	TRBV29-1	few	TRBJ2-5	TGCAGCACAAGCGACGGAAGAAGCCAAGAGACCCAGTACTTC	CSTSDGRSQETQYF